The 26 T cell receptor beta chains in this list originate from one sample, sequenced in a study of blood T cell repertoires in COVID-19. Method: immunoSEQ multiplex PCR; TCRdb's copy keeps in-frame clones and lacks some. The sample holds 90,000 or so clones, approximately 80% seen once. Sequenced sample: peripheral blood. The source of these receptors is a man between 60 and 75 years old with acute or convalescent COVID-19.

The chain links TRBV12-3 or TRBV12-4 to TRBJ2-1; TRBD1 aligns across 7 bases. There are 13 residues in the CDR3. The V segment lost 8 bases and the J segment 5 bases; nucleotides outside the gene matches: 6. The CDR3 reads CASGRDRNNEQFF. In nucleotides, the CDR3 is TGTGCCAGCGGCCGGGACAGAAACAATGAGCAGTTCTTC.

This clone was seen a few times. The chain combines TRBV10-3 with TRBJ1-1; TRBD1 matches at 12 bases. The CDR3 has 19 residues. With 2 bases clipped from V and 5 bases from J, the junction kept 15 bases outside the gene matches. Germline loops: CDR1 ENHRY, CDR2 SYGVKD. The DNA for the CDR3 is TGTGCCATCAGTGAGGGGGGACAGGGGGCGCTTGGTTTTGTGACTGAAGCTTTCTTT. It translates to CAISEGGQGALGFVTEAFF.

The chain is built from TRBV28 and TRBJ2-5; 7 nucleotides align to TRBD1. This CDR3 region has 14 residues. The V gene end was trimmed by 3 bases and the J gene end by 2 bases; junction bases not matched to a gene: 3. The V gene's germline CDR1 is MDHEN and CDR2 SYDVKM. As DNA, the CDR3 is TGTGCCAGCAGTTTGACAGGGCTTCAAGAGACCCAGTACTTC. It translates to CASSLTGLQETQYF.

The chain recombines TRBV3-1 (or the pseudogene TRBV3-2) with TRBJ1-6; D is perhaps TRBD1 (5 bases). Germline V gene lookup returns CDR1 LGHDT and CDR2 YNNKEL (reference sequence). Between the trimmed V and J ends, which lost 4 bases and 6 bases, there was a span of 34 bases. The CDR3 is 22 amino acids. DNA for the CDR3: TGTGCCAGCAGCCCAACCCCCGGTAGAAGACAGTGGGGCATAAGTGGTAATTCACCCCTCCACTTT. Translated, it gives CASSPTPGRRQWGISGNSPLHF.

On this clone itself: At one of its ends the junction is not consistent with the germline gene, which may arise from a read error. V is TRBV27 and J is TRBJ1-5; tentatively, D is TRBD1 (5 bases). CDR1 is MNHEY and CDR2 is SMNVEV in the germline V gene (reference sequence). The CDR3 spans 16 residues. The CDR3 coding sequence is TGTGCCAGCCGTTTAGTTGGTGTAGGAGGGGCCCAGCCCCAGCATTTT. This encodes CASRLVGVGGAQPQHF.

CDR3 sequence reads: CASKQGTDTQYF. The CDR3 bases are TGTGCCAGCAAGCAGGGCACAGATACGCAGTATTTT. The V call is TRBV12-3 or TRBV12-4, the J call TRBJ2-3; D is ambiguous. The V end was cut by 7 bases, the J end by 1 base, with 6 bases between. This CDR3 has 12 amino acids.

The table lists this clone with a few counts. The chain combines TRBV7-2 with TRBJ2-3; TRBD2 aligns across 9 bases. The CDR3 runs to 19 residues. With 2 bases clipped from V and 0 bases from J, the junction kept 12 bases outside the gene matches. The germline V gene encodes CDR1 SGHTA and CDR2 FQGNSA. Here the CDR3 reads CASSLIKLVLAGSTDTQYF. DNA for the CDR3: TGTGCCAGCAGCTTAATAAAGTTGGTGCTAGCGGGGAGCACAGATACGCAGTATTTT.

The chain links TRBV5-1 to TRBJ2-2; 8 nucleotides match TRBD2. This CDR3 spans 15 amino acids. Trimming took 4 bases from V and 5 from J; bases not matched to a gene: 7. In germline, CDR1 is SGHRS, CDR2 YFSETQ. CDR3 region: CASSRVASGTGELFF. The CDR3 region has the DNA TGCGCCAGCAGCCGGGTCGCTAGCGGGACCGGGGAGCTGTTTTTT. Variable domain in full (rest from reference TRBV5-1 and TRBJ2-2): KAGVTQTPRYLIKTRGQQVTLSCSPISGHRSVSWYQQTPGQGLQFLFEYFSETQRNKGNFPGRFSGRQFSNSRSEMNVSTLELGDSALYLCASSRVASGTGELFFGEGSRLTVL.

This clone came up once. This chain joins TRBV3-1 (or the pseudogene TRBV3-2) and TRBJ2-5, with TRBD1 matching over 8 bases. Germline V CDR1 and CDR2: LGHDT, YNNKEL (reference sequence). The CDR3 loop spans 12 amino acids. After removal of 4 bases from V and 14 bases from J, the junction contained 9 bases not matched to a gene. The CDR3 nucleotides are TGTGCCAGCAGCCGGGGACAGGTTTCCCCCTACTTC. Protein: CASSRGQVSPYF.

The CDR3 spells CATSRADTGDIQYF. The CDR3 coding sequence is TGTGCCACCAGCAGAGCCGACACGGGGGACATTCAGTACTTC. This chain uses TRBV15 with TRBJ2-4, with D perhaps TRBD2 (6 bases). The CDR3 totals 14 residues. V shed 1 base and J shed 8 bases, with 12 bases lying between them. Germline V CDR1 and CDR2: LNHNV, YYDKDF (reference sequence).

This clone was found once. The chain employs TRBV2 and TRBJ1-2; TRBD1 is a possible D gene (5 bases). Germline CDR1 SNHLY, CDR2 FYNNEI. This CDR3 is built from 16 residues. Trimming left V 7 bases short and J 7 bases short, with 25 bases between. The CDR3 region is CASTKLGGPFMGGYTF. DNA of the CDR3: TGTGCCAGCACCAAACTGGGGGGTCCCTTCATGGGTGGCTACACCTTC.

This chain links TRBV21-1 with TRBJ1-5. TRBV21-1 is tagged as a pseudogene. The length of the CDR3 is 13 residues. Here the CDR3 DNA reads TGTGCCAGCAGGGACTTTATGATTCAGCCCCAGCATTTT. Translated, it gives CASRDFMIQPQHF.

This clone was picked up a small number of times. V gene TRBV5-6 combines with J gene TRBJ1-2; TRBD1 matches 7 bases. Germline lookup yields CDR1 SGHDT and CDR2 YYEEEE. The length of the CDR3 is 12 residues. Germline trimming cut 4 bases from V and 6 bases from J; bases unmatched to any gene: 3. In DNA form, the CDR3 reads TGTGCCAGCAGCCCACAGGGGCATGGCTACACCTTC. Protein: CASSPQGHGYTF.

The chain has TRBV11-2 and TRBJ1-2, with TRBD1 matching 7 bases. The V segment lost 5 bases and the J segment 8 bases; nucleotides outside the gene matches: 11. The CDR3 sequence is 14 residues long. Looked up from germline, CDR1 is SGHAT and CDR2 is FQNNGV. The CDR3 coding sequence is TGTGCCAGCAGCCAGGGACAGAACGCCGGCGGCTACACCTTC. Protein product: CASSQGQNAGGYTF.

The chain has TRBV2 and TRBJ1-4, with 9 bases that match TRBD1. The V gene's germline CDR1 is SNHLY and CDR2 FYNNEI. The V gene end was trimmed by 11 bases and the J gene end by 13 bases; junction bases not matched to a gene: 20. This CDR3 region has 15 residues. CDR3 coding DNA: TGTGCCCGCCAGACCCCCGGGACAGGGACAAAGAGACTGTTTTTT. It yields the protein CARQTPGTGTKRLFF.

This clone has just one count. The CDR3 DNA reads TGTGCCAGCAGCTGGGGATCAAAGCGGGGGAGCTCCTACAATGAGCAGTTCTTC. As protein: CASSWGSKRGSSYNEQFF. The rearrangement uses TRBV5-4 and TRBJ2-1; 8 bases are a match to TRBD2. V lost 3 bases, J lost 0 bases, and 11 bases stayed unmatched. In germline, CDR1 is SGHNT, CDR2 YYREEE (reference sequence). The CDR3 spans 18 residues.

This clone was recorded once. The chain carries TRBV9 and TRBJ1-3, with TRBD1 matching 8 bases. The CDR3 totals 16 residues. The junction had 2 bases not matched to a gene; V was cut back by 0 bases and J by 0 bases. The germline gives CDR1 SGDLS, CDR2 YYNGEE. CDR3 region: CASSVGTGISGNTIYF. CDR3 coding DNA: TGTGCCAGCAGCGTAGGGACAGGGATCTCTGGAAACACCATATATTTT.

The chain couples TRBV28 to TRBJ2-5; the match to TRBD2 covers 7 bases. The CDR3 spans 14 residues. Looked up from germline, CDR1 is MDHEN and CDR2 is SYDVKM. V lost 3 bases to trimming and J lost 2 bases; unmatched junction nucleotides: 3. The chain's CDR3 is CASSLGGDQETQYF. DNA for the CDR3: TGTGCCAGCAGTTTGGGGGGGGATCAAGAGACCCAGTACTTC.

This chain uses TRBV6-5 with TRBJ2-7; 7 bases fit TRBD1. Germline trimming cut 5 bases from V and 3 bases from J; bases unmatched to any gene: 7. Germline V gene sequence: CDR1 MNHEY, CDR2 SVGAGI. This CDR3 is 14 amino acids long. The CDR3: CASSPDRAHYEQYF. In nucleotides, the CDR3 is TGTGCCAGCAGTCCCGACAGGGCACACTACGAGCAGTACTTC.

The V gene is TRBV28, the J gene TRBJ1-3; no clear D gene. This CDR3 is built from 14 residues. V was clipped by 3 bases and J by 4 bases, with 10 bases between them. Germline V CDR1 and CDR2: MDHEN, SYDVKM. In DNA form, the CDR3 reads TGTGCCAGCAGTTTTTCGGGAGCAGGAAACACCATATATTTT. This sequence encodes CASSFSGAGNTIYF.

The genes are TRBV27 and TRBJ1-2, with 10 bases matching TRBD1. Per the germline V gene, CDR1 is MNHEY and CDR2 is SMNVEV (reference sequence). V was clipped by 0 bases and J by 3 bases; unmatched bases: 1. The CDR3 contains 15 residues. The CDR3 sequence is CASSLSGTGDYGYTF. CDR3 nucleotide sequence: TGTGCCAGCAGTTTATCCGGGACAGGGGACTATGGCTACACCTTC.

V usage is TRBV10-3 and J usage is TRBJ1-1, with D tentatively TRBD1 (6 bases). The germline V gene has CDR1 ENHRY and CDR2 SYGVKD. The V and J ends lost 7 bases and 0 bases respectively, with 12 bases between them. CDR3 length equals 14 residues. The CDR3 sequence is CAIKGGNMNTEAFF. In nucleotides, the CDR3 is TGTGCCATCAAGGGGGGGAACATGAACACTGAAGCTTTCTTT.

This chain links TRBV7-9 with TRBJ1-3; no clear D gene. The V gene's germline CDR1 is SEHNR and CDR2 FQNEAQ (reference sequence). The CDR3 covers 16 residues. V was shortened by 1 base and J by 0 bases, with 10 bases between the two germline ends. The CDR3 sequence is CASSLVGLNSGNTIYF. In DNA form, the CDR3 reads TGTGCCAGCAGCTTAGTAGGACTCAACTCTGGAAACACCATATATTTT.

V gene TRBV5-1 combines with J gene TRBJ2-2; 8 nucleotides match TRBD2. V shed 6 bases, J shed 1 base, and the junction held 2 bases outside the gene matches. Germline V CDR1 and CDR2: SGHRS, YFSETQ. CDR3 length equals 14 residues. The CDR3 bases are TGCGCCAGCACCGGGGGGGTGAACACCGGGGAGCTGTTTTTT. This translates into CASTGGVNTGELFF. The full variable domain, in which reference TRBV5-1 and TRBJ2-2 provide the parts outside the CDR3, is KAGVTQTPRYLIKTRGQQVTLSCSPISGHRSVSWYQQTPGQGLQFLFEYFSETQRNKGNFPGRFSGRQFSNSRSEMNVSTLELGDSALYLCASTGGVNTGELFFGEGSRLTVL.

The chain employs TRBV5-1 and TRBJ2-2; perhaps TRBD1 as D (6 bases). Germline assignment: CDR1 SGHRS and CDR2 YFSETQ. The CDR3 is made up of 15 amino acids. Trimming stripped 4 bases from V and 4 bases from J, with 14 bases between. The CDR3 sequence: CASSPLQGRTGELFF. The DNA for the CDR3 is TGCGCCAGCAGCCCCCTGCAGGGGCGCACCGGGGAGCTGTTTTTT.

This clone has just one count. The rearrangement links TRBV12-5 to TRBJ2-5; maybe TRBD1 (6 bases). Trimming left V 2 bases short and J 4 bases short, with 14 bases between. The length of the CDR3 is 15 residues. Germline V gives CDR1 LGHNT, CDR2 FRNRAP. The CDR3 DNA sequence: TGTGCTAGTGGTTTGACACGACAGGAGACAGAGACCCAGTACTTC. It specifies CASGLTRQETETQYF.